The clone carrying this T cell receptor (beta chain) was seen a few times. TCRdb reprocessed the RT-PCR reads with MiXCR, giving one entry per CDR3 protein. This table has around 700,000 distinct CDR3 sequences, 13% to 15% appearing once. V lost 2 bases, J lost 1 base, and 6 bases lay in between. The CDR3 loop spans 14 amino acids. The germline V gene has CDR1 SGHRS and CDR2 YFSETQ. This receptor was taken from a female donor in good health, serving as a healthy control. The chain carries TRBV5-1 and TRBJ2-2; D uncertain. The specimen was memory CD4+ T cells from blood. CDR3: CASSFVKNTGELFF. As DNA, the CDR3 is TGCGCCAGCAGCTTCGTCAAGAACACCGGGGAGCTGTTTTTT.